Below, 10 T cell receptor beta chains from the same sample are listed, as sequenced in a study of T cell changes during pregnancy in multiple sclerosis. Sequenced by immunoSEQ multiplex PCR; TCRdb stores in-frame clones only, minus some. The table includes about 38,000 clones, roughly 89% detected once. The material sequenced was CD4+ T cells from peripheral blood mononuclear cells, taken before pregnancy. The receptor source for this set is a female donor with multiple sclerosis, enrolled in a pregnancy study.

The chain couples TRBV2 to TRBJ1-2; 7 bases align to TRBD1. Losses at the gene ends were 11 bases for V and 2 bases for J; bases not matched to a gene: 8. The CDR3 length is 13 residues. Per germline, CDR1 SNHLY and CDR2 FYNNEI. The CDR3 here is CAGRQGANYGYTF. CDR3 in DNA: TGTGCCGGTAGACAGGGCGCAAACTATGGCTACACCTTC. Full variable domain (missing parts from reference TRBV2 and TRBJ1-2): EPEVTQTPSHQVTQMGQEVILRCVPISNHLYFYWYRQILGQKVEFLVSFYNNEISEKSEIFDDQFSVERPDGSNFTLKIRSTKLEDSAMYFCAGRQGANYGYTFGSGTRLTVV.

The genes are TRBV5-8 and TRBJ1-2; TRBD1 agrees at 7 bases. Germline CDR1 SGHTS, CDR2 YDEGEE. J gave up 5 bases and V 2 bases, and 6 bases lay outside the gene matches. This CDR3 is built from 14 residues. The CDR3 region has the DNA TGTGCCAGCAGCTTAGGGACAGACTATTATGGCTACACCTTC. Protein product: CASSLGTDYYGYTF.

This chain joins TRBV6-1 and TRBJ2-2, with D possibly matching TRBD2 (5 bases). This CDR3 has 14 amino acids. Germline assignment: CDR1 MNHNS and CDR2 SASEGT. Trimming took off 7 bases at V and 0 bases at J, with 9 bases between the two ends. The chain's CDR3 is CASTRAPNTGELFF. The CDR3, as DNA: TGTGCCAGCACGCGGGCCCCGAACACCGGGGAGCTGTTTTTT.

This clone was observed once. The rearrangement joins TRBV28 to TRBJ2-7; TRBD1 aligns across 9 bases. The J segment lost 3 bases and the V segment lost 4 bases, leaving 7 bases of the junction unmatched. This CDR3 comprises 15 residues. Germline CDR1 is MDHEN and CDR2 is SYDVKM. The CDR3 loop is CASSSAGQGIYEQYF. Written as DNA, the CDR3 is TGTGCCAGCAGTTCAGCGGGACAGGGTATCTACGAGCAGTACTTC.

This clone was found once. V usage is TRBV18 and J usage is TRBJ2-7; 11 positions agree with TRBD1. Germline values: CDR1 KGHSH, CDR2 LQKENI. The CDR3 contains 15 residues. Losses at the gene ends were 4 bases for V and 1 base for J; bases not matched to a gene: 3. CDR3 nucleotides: TGTGCCAGCTCACGAGGGACAGGGGGATCCTACGAGCAGTACTTC. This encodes CASSRGTGGSYEQYF.

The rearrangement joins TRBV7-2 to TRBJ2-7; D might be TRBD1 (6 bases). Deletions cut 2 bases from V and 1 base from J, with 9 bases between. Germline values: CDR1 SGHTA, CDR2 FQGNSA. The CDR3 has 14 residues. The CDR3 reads CASSLLGQSYEQYF. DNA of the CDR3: TGTGCCAGCAGCTTACTCGGACAGTCCTACGAGCAGTACTTC.

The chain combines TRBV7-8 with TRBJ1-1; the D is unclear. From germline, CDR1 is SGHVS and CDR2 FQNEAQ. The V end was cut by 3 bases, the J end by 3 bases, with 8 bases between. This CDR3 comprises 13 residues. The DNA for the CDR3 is TGTGCCAGCAGCTTGATTCGGGACACTGAAGCTTTCTTT. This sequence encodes CASSLIRDTEAFF.

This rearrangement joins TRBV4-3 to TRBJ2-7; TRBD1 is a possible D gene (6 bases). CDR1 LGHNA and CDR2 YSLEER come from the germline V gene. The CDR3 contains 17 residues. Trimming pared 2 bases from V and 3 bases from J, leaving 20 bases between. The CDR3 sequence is CASSQRGGTQGFYEQYF. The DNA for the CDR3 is TGCGCCAGCAGCCAAAGAGGGGGAACACAGGGTTTCTACGAGCAGTACTTC.

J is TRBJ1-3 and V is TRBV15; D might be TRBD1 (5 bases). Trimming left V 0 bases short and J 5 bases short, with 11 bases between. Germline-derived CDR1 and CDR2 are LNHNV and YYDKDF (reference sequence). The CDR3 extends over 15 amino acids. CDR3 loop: CATSREGTHRNTIYF. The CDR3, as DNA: TGTGCCACCAGCAGAGAAGGGACTCATAGAAACACCATATATTTT.

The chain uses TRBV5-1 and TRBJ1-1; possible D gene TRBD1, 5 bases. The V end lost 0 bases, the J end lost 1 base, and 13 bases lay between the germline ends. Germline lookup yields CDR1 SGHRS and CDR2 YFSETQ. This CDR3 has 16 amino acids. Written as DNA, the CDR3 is TGCGCCAGCAGCTTGGTAATGGGGCCCCCGAACACTGAAGCTTTCTTT. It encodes CASSLVMGPPNTEAFF.